A single sample gave rise to the 13 T cell receptor beta chains below, sequenced in a study of T cell clonality in common variable immunodeficiency. The data were produced by immunoSEQ multiplex PCR, yet TCRdb's version contains in-frame clones alone and is incomplete. Observed in the sample are tens of thousands of clones, none of them singletons. The source material was peripheral blood mononuclear cells. These receptor sequences come from a person between 18 and 69 years old in good health.

The sample holds many counts of this clone. The sequenced CDR3 bases are TGTGCCAGCAGCCCCGGACAGGGATCAGTCTCCTACAATGAG. Protein product: CASSPGQGSVSYNE. The CDR3 reads in full as CASSPGQGSVSYNEQFF. The V call is TRBV7-8, the J call TRBJ2-1, with 8 bases fitting TRBD1. The read stops 3 residues short of the end of the CDR3; the missing end is completed from the germline J gene. The CDR3 has 17 amino acids. Trimming cost V 5 bases and J 0 bases; bases outside gene matches: 9. CDR1 SGHVS and CDR2 FQNEAQ come from the germline V gene.

This clone was found many times. The CDR3 extends 3 residues past the end of the read, so its final part is completed from the germline J gene. The rearrangement joins TRBV2 to TRBJ2-2; tentatively, D is TRBD2 (6 bases). In germline, CDR1 is SNHLY, CDR2 FYNNEI. The CDR3 consists of 15 residues. The ends were cut back, 6 bases at V and 5 bases at J, with 16 bases in the middle. This CDR3 reads CASSEVGGWTGELFF. The sequenced part of the CDR3 DNA is TGTGCCAGCAGCGAGGTGGGGGGTTGGACCGGGGAG.

This clone appeared many times. The CDR3 extends 3 residues past the end of the read, so its final part is completed from the germline J gene. This chain joins TRBV7-9 and TRBJ2-3; 9 bases are a match to TRBD2. Germline V lookup: CDR1 SEHNR, CDR2 FQNEAQ (reference sequence). The CDR3 is 15 residues long. V dropped 1 base and J dropped 6; count of bases not matched to a gene: 5. The CDR3 region is CASSLGLAGRDTQYF. CDR3 bases read: TGTGCCAGCAGCTTAGGGCTAGCGGGGAGGGATACG.

This clone came up many times. The CDR3 end falls 3 residues outside the read, so it is completed with the germline J gene. The chain recombines TRBV6-1 with TRBJ2-5, with TRBD2 identical over 8 bases. V dropped 0 bases and J dropped 7; count of bases not matched to a gene: 7. CDR1 and CDR2 (germline): MNHNS, SASEGT. CDR3 length equals 15 residues. Incomplete CDR3 DNA: TGTGCCAGCAGTGAAGCGCCAAGCGGGGGACGGACC. This codes for CASSEAPSGGRT. The full CDR3 protein reads CASSEAPSGGRTQYF.

This clone has only a few counts. Read data end 3 residues before the CDR3 end; the end is taken from the germline J gene. The rearrangement links TRBV5-1 to TRBJ2-5; maybe TRBD2 (5 bases). The germline CDR1 and CDR2 sequences are SGHRS and YFSETQ. The V and J ends lost 0 bases and 5 bases respectively, with 11 bases between them. The CDR3 is 14 residues long. The CDR3: CASSLAGVGETQYF. The sequenced part of the CDR3 DNA is TGCGCCAGCAGCTTGGCCGGGGTAGGGGAGACC.

The sample holds many counts of this clone. The CDR3 end lies 3 residues beyond the end of the read and is filled in from the germline J gene. The chain carries TRBV20-1 and TRBJ1-3; D is possibly TRBD1 (6 bases). This CDR3 is built from 14 residues. In germline, CDR1 is DFQATT, CDR2 SNEGSKA (reference sequence). Trimming took 4 bases from V and 4 from J, leaving 14 bases between them. The CDR3 loop reads CSANHQDRGNTIYF. The covered CDR3 bases are TGCAGTGCTAATCACCAGGACAGAGGAAACACC.

At least ten counts were recorded for this clone. The read gets to within 3 residues of the CDR3 end, and the germline J gene fills in the rest. This chain links TRBV6-1 with TRBJ1-1, with D perhaps matching TRBD1 (6 bases). CDR1 and CDR2 (germline): MNHNS, SASEGT. V was pared by 4 bases and J by 1 base, with 10 bases between. The CDR3 loop spans 14 amino acids. CDR3 DNA, as far as it was read: TGTGCCAGCAGTGCACAGGGAGCGAACACTGAA. It is translated as CASSAQGANTE. The CDR3 in its entirety is CASSAQGANTEAFF.

Comments on this clone: Sequencing ends 3 residues short of the CDR3 end; the germline J gene provides the rest. V gene TRBV6-1 combines with J gene TRBJ1-5; tentatively, D is TRBD1 (5 bases). The V gene's germline CDR1 is MNHNS and CDR2 SASEGT. The CDR3 runs to 15 residues. V lost 4 bases and J lost 0, with 10 bases in between. CDR3 bases read: TGTGCCAGCAGTGGGACGGACAATAGCAATCAGCCC. Residues: CASSGTDNSNQP. The entire CDR3 is CASSGTDNSNQPQHF.

This clone appeared many times. The read gets to within 3 residues of the CDR3 end, and the germline J gene fills in the rest. The chain links TRBV20-1 to TRBJ2-1; 7 nucleotides align to TRBD1. CDR3 length: 15 amino acids. Germline CDR1 and CDR2: DFQATT and SNEGSKA (reference sequence). Trimming removed 3 bases from V and 6 bases from J; junction bases left unmatched: 11. CDR3 DNA (partial): TGCAGTGCTAGTGACAGGGAAGTATTCGGCAATGAG. Its protein product is CSASDREVFGNE. The entire CDR3 is CSASDREVFGNEQFF.

Many counts were recorded for this clone. The read gets to within 3 residues of the CDR3 end, and the germline J gene fills in the rest. This chain connects TRBV29-1 to TRBJ1-1; TRBD1 might be the D (5 bases). The CDR3 consists of 11 residues. CDR1 is SQVTM and CDR2 is ANQGSEA in the germline V gene. The CDR3 sequence is CSAYEEGEAFF. The part of the CDR3 DNA that was read is TGCAGCGCTTACGAGGAGGGGGAA.

This clone came up many times. From the germline J gene comes the end of the CDR3, since the read stops 3 residues before it. This chain links TRBV20-1 with TRBJ2-1; D is possibly TRBD1 (6 bases). The CDR3 covers 14 residues. The germline CDR1 and CDR2 sequences are DFQATT and SNEGSKA (reference sequence). Trimming took off 6 bases at V and 2 bases at J, with 14 bases between the two ends. The covered CDR3 bases are TGCAGTGCCTGGACAGTCAGAACCTACAATGAG. Translating it yields CSAWTVRTYNE. The entire CDR3 is CSAWTVRTYNEQFF.

Ten or more counts support this clone. The sequence runs out 3 residues before the end of the CDR3; the remainder is reconstructed from the germline J gene. V gene TRBV20-1 combines with J gene TRBJ1-5, with 10 bases lining up with TRBD1. The CDR3 has 13 amino acids. From germline, CDR1 is DFQATT and CDR2 SNEGSKA (reference sequence). Partial CDR3 DNA: TGCAGGGCCGGGACAGGGGCCAATCAGCCC. This encodes CRAGTGANQP. The whole CDR3 protein is CRAGTGANQPQHF.

This clone was detected a few times. The DNA ends 3 residues before the CDR3 does, and the rest of the CDR3 is filled in from the germline J gene. The rearrangement uses TRBV18 and TRBJ1-4; weak D call: TRBD1 (6 bases). In germline, CDR1 is KGHSH, CDR2 LQKENI. This CDR3 is built from 14 residues. V was shortened by 4 bases and J by 7 bases, with 13 bases between the two germline ends. The CDR3 protein is CASSQGAGAEKLFF. CDR3 bases read: TGTGCCAGCTCACAAGGCGCAGGGGCTGAAAAA.